This T cell receptor beta chain derives from a study of blood T cell repertoires in COVID-19. As for the study in general: Whether acute or convalescent, the COVID-19 samples came from the United States, Italy and Spain.

Residents of 24 US areas, aged roughly 18 to 90 years, made up the participants. Before being deemed recovered, Cohort 3 donors had two negative PCRs, clearance, or symptom resolution. TCRdb's table, derived via immunoSEQ multiplex PCR, lists solely in-frame clones and lacks some. This sample has about 440,000 clones, with less than 95% found just once. J gave up 4 bases and V 5 bases, and 4 bases lay outside the gene matches. The CDR3 contains 13 residues. The germline gives CDR1 SGHRS, CDR2 YFSETQ. The sequence came from a man between 18 and 29 years old who had recovered from COVID-19. The sample consisted of PBMCs or T cells enriched from blood (not recorded which). V gene TRBV5-1 combines with J gene TRBJ1-2; 8 positions match TRBD1. CDR3 DNA: TGCGCCAGCAGGACAGGGGATAGCTATGGCTACACCTTC. Translating gives CASRTGDSYGYTF.